This T cell receptor beta chain was identified during a study of OX40 agonist ivuxolimab in advanced cancers. Study summary: People in dose escalation had one of these cancers: hepatocellular carcinoma, melanoma, renal cell or head and neck cancer. The study, taken as a whole, reports: CD4+ and CD8+ blood T cells expanded clonally by week 6 at 0.1 to 3.0 mg/kg. Determination of antigen specificity was not performed for the expanded peripheral T cells.

Autoimmune disease history or systemic immunosuppression was exclusionary. Germline V gives CDR1 MGHRA, CDR2 YSYEKL. This CDR3 is built from 15 residues. The method was immunoSEQ multiplex PCR; TCRdb's version includes in-frame clones alone and lacks a portion of them. The data show about 120,000 clones, just under 95% seen once. Note on this clone: Its antigen remains unidentified. Germline is not matched at one junction end, which may reflect a read error.

The sequences come from CD4+ or CD8+ T cells sorted from blood, collected in a trial of the OX40 agonist ivuxolimab. The TCR sequence derives from an adult with an advanced solid tumor such as melanoma, head and neck, liver or kidney cancer. V and J are TRBV4-1 and TRBJ2-2, with 8 bases fitting TRBD1. The CDR3 loop is CTSSRIQGGGGELFF. The CDR3 DNA reads TGCACCAGCAGCCGCATACAGGGGGGAGGCGGGGAGCTGTTTTTT.